This TCR beta chain comes out of a study of cytomegalovirus exposure and HLA in healthy donors. General study points: Among TCR beta chains, those listed as cytomegalovirus-associated numbered about 160.

Remarks on this clone: Its antigen is currently unknown.

The PCR had 60 Vbeta and 13 Jbeta primers. Sequencing used immunoSEQ multiplex PCR; TCRdb keeps in-frame clones, though not all of them. This table has some 140,000 clones, 70% to 80% appearing once. The source is a woman in her fifties or sixties in good health and CMV-seropositive. What was sequenced was PBMCs.

The CDR3 DNA sequence: TGTGCCAGCAGCCGAAGGACAGGGGTGTACGAGCAGTACTTC. Translated: CASSRRTGVYEQYF. The chain uses TRBV11-2 and TRBJ2-7, with 9 bases matching TRBD1. CDR3 length: 14 residues. Unmatched junction bases numbered 6, after V lost 5 bases and J lost 4 bases. Germline values: CDR1 SGHAT, CDR2 FQNNGV.